Here is one T cell receptor beta chain with its context. Its antigen is undetermined. A single record per CDR3 protein comes from TCRdb applying MiXCR to the reads. Of 68,000 or so distinct CDR3 sequences listed, 22% are singletons. The entry originates in a study of T cell repertoires in cytomegalovirus infection. V lost 4 bases and J lost 10; bases outside the gene matches: 5. From germline, CDR1 is SGHAT and CDR2 FQNNGV. The CDR3 length is 14 residues. The receptor comes from a human donor in good health (CMV status not recorded). Some clones in this sample may be carry-over from other donors' samples. This chain connects TRBV11-2 to TRBJ2-1; 12 bases agree with TRBD2. Sequences were obtained from PBMCs, sequenced either directly or after in vitro stimulation (not recorded which). CDR3 nucleotide sequence: TGTGCCAGCAGCTCCTCCGGGACTAGCGGGGAGCAGTTCTTC. This sequence encodes CASSSSGTSGEQFF. Full variable domain (outside the CDR3, taken from reference TRBV11-2 and TRBJ2-1): EAGVAQSPRYKIIEKRQSVAFWCNPISGHATLYWYQQILGQGPKLLIQFQNNGVVDDSQLPKDRFSAERLKGVDSTLKIQPAKLEDSAVYLCASSSSGTSGEQFFGPGTRLTVL.